These 10 T cell receptor beta chains share one sample of origin, sequenced in a study of identical twins. MiXCR was run by TCRdb on the 5' RACE reads, yielding one entry per CDR3 protein. The repertoire holds roughly 1.6 million distinct CDR3 sequences, roughly a third seen once, with around 0.25% in the top ten. The sequenced sample was cord blood. Receptor source: a newborn girl in good health.

This clonotype was observed a few times. This chain connects TRBV2 to TRBJ2-7, with a weak D call TRBD1 (6 bases). Germline V lookup: CDR1 SNHLY, CDR2 FYNNEI. CDR3 length: 14 amino acids. The V end was cut by 8 bases, the J end by 5 bases, with 19 bases between. CDR3 region: CASYREGGANEQYF. The CDR3 DNA reads as TGTGCCAGCTACAGGGAAGGTGGAGCTAACGAGCAGTACTTC. The variable domain in full, with the rest retrieved from reference TRBV2 and TRBJ2-7, is EPEVTQTPSHQVTQMGQEVILRCVPISNHLYFYWYRQILGQKVEFLVSFYNNEISEKSEIFDDQFSVERPDGSNFTLKIRSTKLEDSAMYFCASYREGGANEQYFGPGTRLTVT.

The gene calls are TRBV20-1 and TRBJ2-1; D might be TRBD2 (6 bases). With the DNA end fitting TRBJ2-7 better, the J assignment may be wrong. Germline V gene sequence: CDR1 DFQATT, CDR2 SNEGSKA (reference sequence). The CDR3 is made up of 15 amino acids. The CDR3 loop is CSAKVGGGTYNEQYF. DNA of the CDR3: TGCAGTGCCAAGGTTGGTGGGGGGACCTACAATGAGCAGTACTTC.

There are a few counts of this clonotype. The chain combines TRBV6-6 with TRBJ1-5; 8 nucleotides align to TRBD1. The CDR3 contains 15 residues. Trimming at V came to 4 bases and at J to 7 bases, leaving 9 bases not matched to a gene. From germline, CDR1 is MNHNY and CDR2 SVGAGI (reference sequence). Here the CDR3 reads CASSFPGQGGQPQHF. CDR3 sequence (DNA): TGTGCCAGCAGTTTCCCCGGACAGGGCGGGCAGCCCCAGCATTTT.

This clonotype was seen at least ten times. The chain is built from TRBV5-1 and TRBJ2-7; 14 positions agree with TRBD2. J lost 3 bases, V lost 3 bases, and 5 bases had no gene match. The germline gives CDR1 SGHRS, CDR2 YFSETQ. CDR3 length equals 16 residues. The CDR3 reads CASSWGLAGVSYEQYF. The CDR3 bases are TGCGCCAGCAGCTGGGGACTAGCGGGAGTTAGCTACGAGCAGTACTTC. The full variable domain, rest sourced from reference TRBV5-1 and TRBJ2-7, is KAGVTQTPRYLIKTRGQQVTLSCSPISGHRSVSWYQQTPGQGLQFLFEYFSETQRNKGNFPGRFSGRQFSNSRSEMNVSTLELGDSALYLCASSWGLAGVSYEQYFGPGTRLTVT.

Ten or more counts support this clonotype. The gene calls are TRBV20-1 and TRBJ2-5; D remains ambiguous. CDR3 length: 17 amino acids. Trimming removed 1 base at V and 10 bases at J, with 28 bases between. Germline values: CDR1 DFQATT, CDR2 SNEGSKA (reference sequence). CDR3 sequence: CSARAPLGPTSPRFQYF. In DNA, the CDR3 is TGCAGTGCTAGAGCCCCTTTAGGGCCGACGTCTCCACGATTCCAGTACTTC.

A few counts support this clonotype. The V call is TRBV6-1, the J call TRBJ2-3; 13 nucleotides match TRBD2. Germline loops: CDR1 MNHNS, CDR2 SASEGT. Trimming cost V 6 bases and J 4 bases; bases outside gene matches: 4. The CDR3 runs 15 residues. The CDR3 reads CASRGLAGPADTQYF. CDR3 coding DNA: TGTGCCAGCAGGGGACTAGCGGGGCCGGCAGATACGCAGTATTTT.

This clonotype was detected only a few times. The chain has TRBV6-1 and TRBJ2-3, with 7 bases that match TRBD2. This CDR3 spans 14 amino acids. Unmatched junction bases numbered 7, after V lost 9 bases and J lost 1 base. Per the germline V gene, CDR1 is MNHNS and CDR2 is SASEGT. In DNA, the CDR3 is TGTGCCAGTACTAGCGCGGGGGGCACAGATACGCAGTATTTT. Translation: CASTSAGGTDTQYF.

The chain joins TRBV4-2 to TRBJ2-2, with unresolved D. This CDR3 has 16 residues. CDR1 is LGHNA, CDR2 YNFKEQ, per germline. The V end was cut by 4 bases, the J end by 6 bases, with 18 bases between. The CDR3 protein is CASSLLNAIHAGELFF. The CDR3 DNA is TGTGCCAGCAGCCTCTTAAACGCCATCCACGCCGGGGAGCTGTTTTTT.

This clonotype occurred a few times. J is TRBJ2-3 and V is TRBV3-1; D unresolved. In germline, CDR1 is LGHDT, CDR2 YNNKEL (reference sequence). Trimming left V 3 bases short and J 2 bases short, with 12 bases between. The CDR3 covers 15 residues. The CDR3 region is CASSHRDTPTDTQYF. CDR3 in DNA: TGTGCCAGCAGCCACAGAGATACCCCCACAGATACGCAGTATTTT.

This clonotype was seen only a few times. The rearrangement links TRBV7-8 to TRBJ2-3, with TRBD2 matching over 7 bases. CDR1 is SGHVS, CDR2 FQNEAQ, per germline. J was trimmed by 2 bases and V by 4 bases; bases with no gene match: 18. The CDR3 consists of 19 residues. The CDR3 DNA sequence: TGTGCCAGCAGCTCACCCGTTAAGGCGCGGGACTATGACACAGATACGCAGTATTTT. Protein sequence: CASSSPVKARDYDTDTQYF.